The present T cell receptor beta chain was sequenced within a study of blood T cell repertoires in COVID-19 (dated by TCRdb to 2019 to 2021). With regard to the full study: The collaborator samples originated in the United States, Italy and Spain and spanned the acute and convalescent phases of COVID-19. Deeply sampled blood TCRbeta repertoires from subjects exposed to, actively infected with, or recovered from COVID-19 were included in the dataset. A freely available public database, intended as a resource for researchers studying the immune response to SARS-CoV-2, is where the repertoires were released. The prospective study material was composed of cDNA or gDNA derived from T cells, B-cell-depleted T cells, or PBMCs. Nearly every sample came with metadata listing a de-identified subject ID, COVID-19 status, age in years and sex. The samples were drawn from two sources: the first 160 participants of the ongoing ImmuneRACE study, and fewer than 1,500 subjects contributed by 6 global collaborators. Where available, HLA class I and class II types were taken from metadata supplied by the sample provider and were not determined by assay-based typing. Summary of the overall study and its limitations: The quantity of clinical and demographic metadata differed by source and by participant and was supplied without curation.

V is trimmed back by 0 bases and J by 4 bases, and the junction contains 4 bases that no gene match accounts for. Taken from cysteine to phenylalanine, the CDR3 has 16 residues. The kept DNA is CDR3 alone, 48 bases in frame from the first base. Taken from the germline V gene, the CDR1 and CDR2 loops are MGHRA and YSYEKL. Turning to this clone: The specificity of this receptor is unknown. No quality values exist for individual bases; no much larger clone is one base distant.

TCRbeta CDR3 regions were amplified from genomic DNA using the immunoSEQ Assay, a bias-controlled multiplex PCR. From the authors' description of their analysis: The number of nucleated cells in each sample was estimated from the amplification of reference gene primers within the assay. To quantify the absolute abundance of each unique TCRbeta CDR3 rearrangement, sequence reads were collapsed and filtered. For each sample, productive Simpson clonality was calculated as the square root of Simpson's diversity index over productive rearrangements. Held by TCRdb, this immuneACCESS table contains in-frame sequences only and omits some clones. Under half of the omission traces to an unresolved V gene where checked; the cause of the rest is unknown. Clone size and V and J calls were adopted from that table, with D and trimming inferred from the DNA. The table for this sample lists around 190,000 clones; nearly 90% of them were counted only once. 1.5% to 2% of the sample is held by the ten biggest clonotypes.

Another Seattle source contributed samples from volunteer blood donors who had recovered from COVID-19. Whole blood was collected in K2EDTA tubes by collaborating institutions according to the institutions' own protocols. For TCRbeta analysis, collaborators shipped samples as frozen whole blood, isolated PBMCs, or DNA extracted from either of those sample types. The source is a man younger than 30 who had recovered from COVID-19. This receptor chain uses TRBV4-1 and TRBJ2-2; 8 of the junction bases match TRBD2. Sequencing used peripheral blood. CDR3 reads: CASSQEGLAGTGELFF. The nucleotide sequence is given as TGCGCCAGCAGCCAAGAAGGTCTAGCGGGCACCGGGGAGCTGTTTTTT.